This T cell receptor beta chain was profiled in a study of shared clonotypes between healthy human individuals. Around 29,000 T cell genomes, or about 290 ng DNA, went into unsorted PBMC replicate PCRs. Assay used: immunoSEQ multiplex PCR; TCRdb lists only in-frame clones, some missing. The profile covers about half a million clones, with more than 75% appearing a single time and about 12% taken by the ten largest. About 91 million PBMCs served as the genomic DNA source for unsorted samples. This CDR3 region has 13 residues. CDR1 is LNHDA and CDR2 is SQIVND in the germline V gene (reference sequence). V lost 3 bases to trimming and J lost 11 bases, with 16 bases between them. Ten or more counts support this clone.

The chain has TRBV19 and TRBJ1-1; D remains unclear. The receptor was derived from a woman aged 40 to 49 in good health. Some clones in this sample may be carry-over from other donors' samples. Specimen: PBMCs. Here the CDR3 reads CASSMRWRESAFF. DNA of the CDR3: TGTGCCAGTAGTATGAGATGGAGGGAAAGTGCTTTCTTT.